This TCR beta chain was identified during a study of shared T cell receptors in the human thymus. The data were produced by immunoSEQ multiplex PCR, yet TCRdb's version contains in-frame clones alone and is incomplete. The sample lists 500,000 to 750,000 clones; roughly 90% were seen once. The germline CDR1 and CDR2 sequences are SGHRS and YFSETQ. The CDR3 is 16 residues long. These data were also reused for a study on human thymus T cells. According to that study: Donor material was obtained from healthy Finnish infants undergoing corrective surgery for congenital heart defects. Thymus was obtained from resections taken during corrective heart surgery. Thymic and blood repertoires appeared to carry a bias in their V and J gene usage. Unrelated individuals were reported by related research to share highly overlapping thymic repertoires.

This chain uses TRBV5-1 with TRBJ2-5; 12 nucleotides agree with TRBD2. The end of the DNA is better explained by TRBJ2-7, so the J call may be wrong. The sample consisted of thymocytes. The origin of this receptor is a boy under two years old with a congenital heart defect. The CDR3 protein is CASSKLAGGTTYEQYF. CDR3 nucleotides: TGCGCCAGCAGTAAACTAGCGGGAGGTACGACCTACGAGCAGTACTTC.